Listed below are T cell receptor beta chains from one sample, sequenced in a study of blood T cells in healthy people across ages. TCRdb recomputed calls from the 5' RACE reads with MiXCR, one row per CDR3 protein. The sample records 1.4 million or so distinct CDR3 sequences, 35% to 45% being singletons. Sample: blood. These receptors all come from a woman between 18 and 29 years old in good health. Each CDR3 is given with its conserved first and last residue. Each record gives: D gene, V gene, clone size, J gene, CDR3 protein, CDR3 DNA. A D gene is named only where the DNA matches it firmly. Only part of the rows carry a size: once, few, many, or a class if the clone is expanded.

>TRBD1|TRBV29-1|NA|TRBJ1-1
CSGPGQVGLAFF
TGCAGCGGTCCAGGACAGGTGGGTCTTGCTTTCTTT
>TRBD1|TRBV7-2|few|TRBJ2-5
CASSPRTGVKETQYF
TGTGCCAGCAGCCCCAGGACAGGGGTAAAAGAGACCCAGTACTTC
>TRBD2|TRBV7-9|few|TRBJ2-1
CASSLGSSGDNEQFF
TGTGCCAGCAGCTTAGGGTCTAGCGGGGACAATGAGCAGTTCTTC
>TRBD2|TRBV7-2|few|TRBJ2-3
CASSTTRTSGGTDTQYF
TGTGCCAGCAGCACGACCCGGACTAGCGGGGGCACAGATACGCAGTATTTT
>TRBD2|TRBV20-1|few|TRBJ2-7
CSASPRPIAGFTYEQYF
TGCAGTGCTAGCCCCCGTCCGATAGCGGGATTCACCTACGAGCAGTACTTC
>NA|TRBV27|NA|TRBJ1-2
CASTEGVGYGYTF
TGTGCCAGCACAGAAGGGGTGGGTTATGGCTACACCTTC
>TRBD1|TRBV18|NA|TRBJ1-2
CASSPQGQGPKGYTF
TGTGCCAGCTCCCCACAGGGACAGGGGCCCAAGGGCTACACCTTC
>NA|TRBV6-1|NA|TRBJ2-7
CASSRQRSYEQYF
TGTGCCAGCAGTCGGCAGAGATCCTACGAGCAGTACTTC
>TRBD1|TRBV11-2|NA|TRBJ2-5
CASSLDNRGRETQYF
TGTGCCAGCAGCTTAGATAACAGGGGCCGAGAGACCCAGTACTTC
>NA|TRBV3-1|NA|TRBJ1-6
CASSRTRSNNSPLHF
TGTGCCAGCAGCCGGACCCGCTCTAATAATTCACCCCTCCACTTT
>NA|TRBV20-1|NA|TRBJ1-1
CSARGSGSREAFF
TGCAGTGCTAGAGGGTCCGGGTCCCGTGAAGCTTTCTTT
>TRBD2|TRBV29-1|NA|TRBJ2-7
CSVGTSGSPYNEQYF
TGCAGCGTAGGGACTAGCGGGAGCCCCTACAATGAGCAGTACTTC
>TRBD2|TRBV27|NA|TRBJ2-7
CASSFLGTSGKYNEQYF
TGTGCCAGCAGTTTCCTAGGGACTAGCGGAAAATACAATGAGCAGTACTTC
>NA|TRBV7-7|NA|TRBJ2-5
CASSLESSVQETQYF
TGTGCCAGCAGCTTAGAATCTAGTGTACAAGAGACCCAGTACTTC
>TRBD1|TRBV7-2|few|TRBJ2-3
CASSPWTGLQWEQYF
TGTGCCAGCAGCCCCTGGACAGGCCTCCAATGGGAGCAGTATTTT
>TRBD2|TRBV20-1|NA|TRBJ2-3
CSASVGLAAGDTQYF
TGCAGTGCTAGCGTAGGACTAGCGGCGGGAGATACGCAGTATTTT
>NA|TRBV27|few|TRBJ2-1
CASSLQVGAYNEQFF
TGTGCCAGCAGTTTACAGGTGGGGGCGTACAATGAGCAGTTCTTC
>NA|TRBV2|few|TRBJ2-4
CASGRFRDENIQYF
TGTGCCAGCGGGAGGTTCCGGGACGAAAACATTCAGTACTTC
>NA|TRBV6-1|few|TRBJ2-4
CASSEYLAGLAKNIQYF
TGTGCCAGCAGTGAATATTTGGCCGGACTAGCCAAAAACATTCAGTACTTC
>NA|TRBV7-2|few|TRBJ1-5
CASSSGPSDKPQHF
TGTGCCAGCAGCTCGGGACCTAGCGATAAGCCCCAGCATTTT
>TRBD1|TRBV6-2/TRBV6-3|NA|TRBJ1-5
CASHGQGPNQPQHF
TGTGCCAGCCACGGACAGGGCCCGAATCAGCCCCAGCATTTT
>NA|TRBV7-9|NA|TRBJ2-7
CASSSATSRDKSYEQYF
TGTGCCAGCAGCTCCGCGACTAGCCGGGACAAGTCCTACGAGCAGTACTTC
>TRBD2|TRBV20-1|few|TRBJ2-1
CSARGLAGHKSSYNEQFF
TGCAGTGCTAGGGGACTAGCGGGACACAAATCCTCCTACAATGAGCAGTTCTTC
>NA|TRBV20-1|NA|TRBJ2-7
CSATRLVANNEQYF
TGCAGTGCTACCCGACTAGTCGCCAACAATGAGCAGTACTTC
>NA|TRBV5-1|few|TRBJ1-1
CASSLRGADTEAFF
TGCGCCAGCAGCTTGAGGGGGGCGGACACTGAAGCTTTCTTT
>NA|TRBV4-1|once|TRBJ2-7
CASSPLGGIYNEQYF
TGCGCCAGCAGCCCCCTCGGCGGGATCTACAATGAGCAGTACTTC
>NA|TRBV14|NA|TRBJ1-1
CASSPNRGTEAFF
TGTGCCAGCAGCCCGAACCGGGGCACTGAAGCTTTCTTT
>NA|TRBV20-1|few|TRBJ2-5
CSARDPIPGRETQYF
TGCAGTGCTAGAGATCCGATTCCGGGACGGGAGACCCAGTACTTC
>NA|TRBV3-1|few|TRBJ2-1
CASSQAQFNEQFF
TGTGCCAGCAGCCAAGCACAGTTCAATGAGCAGTTCTTC
>TRBD2|TRBV7-2|many|TRBJ2-1
CASSLELAGNEQFF
TGTGCCAGCAGCTTAGAACTAGCGGGTAATGAGCAGTTCTTC
>TRBD1|TRBV20-1|NA|TRBJ1-5
CSAASYRGSNQPQHF
TGCAGTGCTGCCTCTTACAGGGGTAGCAATCAGCCCCAGCATTTT
>NA|TRBV9|NA|TRBJ2-3
CASSTLLGGTQYF
TGTGCCAGCAGCACGCTACTAGGTGGCACGCAGTATTTT
>TRBD2|TRBV20-1|many|TRBJ2-1
CSAKLAADYNEQFF
TGCAGTGCAAAACTAGCGGCCGACTACAATGAGCAGTTCTTC
>TRBD1|TRBV12-3/TRBV12-4|NA|TRBJ1-5
CASSWSGGPNQPQHF
TGTGCCAGCAGTTGGTCAGGGGGCCCCAATCAGCCCCAGCATTTT
>NA|TRBV7-2|NA|TRBJ1-1
CASSFYSAGRTEAFF
TGTGCCAGCAGCTTTTATTCTGCCGGACGGACTGAAGCTTTCTTT
>TRBD1|TRBV6-1|NA|TRBJ1-2
CASSFRDSFSGYTF
TGTGCCAGCAGTTTTCGGGACAGCTTTTCTGGCTACACCTTC
>NA|TRBV7-2|NA|TRBJ2-7
CASKWDSKRGEQYF
TGTGCCAGCAAATGGGACTCCAAACGGGGCGAGCAGTACTTC
>NA|TRBV28|once|TRBJ1-3
CASSWAGYTIYF
TGTGCCAGCAGTTGGGCGGGCTACACCATATATTTT
>TRBD2|TRBV6-5|NA|TRBJ2-7
CASSSGGAVEQYF
TGTGCCAGCAGCAGCGGGGGGGCTGTCGAGCAGTACTTC
>NA|TRBV20-1|NA|TRBJ2-1
CTACPPGSYNEQFF
TGCACGGCCTGCCCCCCGGGCTCCTACAATGAGCAGTTCTTC
>TRBD1|TRBV7-8|many|TRBJ2-7
CASSWGQPNSYEQYF
TGTGCCAGCAGCTGGGGACAGCCTAACTCCTACGAGCAGTACTTC
>TRBD1|TRBV7-2|few|TRBJ1-2
CASSPGGAFYGYTF
TGTGCCAGCAGCCCAGGGGGCGCGTTCTATGGCTACACCTTC
>NA|TRBV10-3|NA|TRBJ1-6
CAISTGTDNSPLHF
TGTGCCATCAGTACCGGGACGGACAATTCACCCCTCCACTTT
>NA|TRBV12-3/TRBV12-4|NA|TRBJ1-2
CASTRTGDYGYTF
TGTGCCAGCACCAGGACGGGGGACTATGGCTACACCTTC
>NA|TRBV7-9|NA|TRBJ2-5
CASSLGWANQETQYF
TGTGCCAGCAGCTTAGGATGGGCTAACCAAGAGACCCAGTACTTC
>NA|TRBV28|NA|TRBJ2-7
CASSFLSSYNEQYF
TGTGCCAGCAGTTTCCTAAGCTCCTACAATGAGCAGTACTTC
>TRBD1|TRBV20-1|NA|TRBJ1-1
CSARGGQGAAEAFF
TGCAGCGCTAGAGGGGGACAGGGGGCCGCTGAAGCTTTCTTT
>NA|TRBV20-1|few|TRBJ2-5
CSASSSDYPQETQYF
TGCAGTGCTAGCTCCTCAGACTACCCGCAAGAGACCCAGTACTTC
>NA|TRBV3-1|NA|TRBJ1-5
CASSQDSSGYQPQHF
TGTGCCAGCAGCCAAGATTCGTCGGGGTATCAGCCCCAGCATTTT
>NA|TRBV9|NA|TRBJ1-1
CASSVVADGKAEAFF
TGTGCCAGCAGCGTAGTGGCAGATGGGAAGGCTGAAGCTTTCTTT
>TRBD1|TRBV28|NA|TRBJ1-1
CASSSRDRGGGTEAFF
TGTGCCAGCAGTTCCCGGGACAGGGGTGGGGGCACTGAAGCTTTCTTT
>TRBD1|TRBV13|NA|TRBJ2-7
CASSLGYEGASGEQYF
TGTGCCAGCAGCTTAGGATATGAGGGGGCTTCGGGCGAGCAGTACTTC
>TRBD1|TRBV10-3|few|TRBJ1-2
CAISREGQGLMLDGYTF
TGTGCCATCAGTAGGGAGGGACAGGGGCTGATGCTTGATGGCTACACCTTC
>NA|TRBV7-9|few|TRBJ2-7
CASSLTQGTYEQYF
TGTGCCAGCAGCTTAACCCAGGGGACCTACGAGCAGTACTTC
>TRBD1|TRBV10-3|NA|TRBJ2-5
CAISPGTVETQYF
TGTGCCATCAGCCCCGGGACAGTAGAGACCCAGTACTTC